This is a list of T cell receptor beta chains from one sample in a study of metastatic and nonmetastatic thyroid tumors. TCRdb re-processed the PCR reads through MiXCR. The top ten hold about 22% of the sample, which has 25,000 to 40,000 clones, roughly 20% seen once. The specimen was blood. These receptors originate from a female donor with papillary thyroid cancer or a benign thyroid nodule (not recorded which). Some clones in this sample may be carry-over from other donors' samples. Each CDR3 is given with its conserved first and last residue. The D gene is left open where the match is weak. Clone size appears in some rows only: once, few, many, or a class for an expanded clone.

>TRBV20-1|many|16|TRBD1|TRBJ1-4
TGCAGTGCTAGAGCGATTTCAGGACAGGGGGGAGAAAAACTGTTTTTT
CSARAISGQGGEKLFF
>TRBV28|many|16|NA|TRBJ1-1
TGTGCCAGCAGTTTATCACCAGGGTCGATGAACACTGAAGCTTTCTTT
CASSLSPGSMNTEAFF
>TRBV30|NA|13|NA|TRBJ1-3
TGTGCCTGGAGTTCGGACGGCGGAAACACCATATATTTT
CAWSSDGGNTIYF
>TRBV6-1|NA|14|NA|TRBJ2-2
TGTGCCAGCGAGGACCAGCGGAACACCGGGGAGCTGTTTTTT
CASEDQRNTGELFF
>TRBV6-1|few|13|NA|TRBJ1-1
TGTGCCAGCAAACGGGGGGAGAACACTGAAGCTTTCTTT
CASKRGENTEAFF
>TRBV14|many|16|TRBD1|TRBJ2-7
TGTGCCAGCAGCCATCGGACAGGGGAAGGGTCCTACGAGCAGTACTTC
CASSHRTGEGSYEQYF
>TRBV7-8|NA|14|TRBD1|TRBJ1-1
TGTGCCAGCAGCCCCCGGACAGGGGTTTTTGAAGCTTTCTTT
CASSPRTGVFEAFF
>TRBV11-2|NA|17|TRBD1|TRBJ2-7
TGTGCCAGCAGCTTAGAATGGGAGACAGGGGGGGTCTACGAGCAGTACTTC
CASSLEWETGGVYEQYF
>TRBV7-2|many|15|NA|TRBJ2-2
TGTGCCAGCAGCTGGGACGGCGTGAACACCGGGGAGCCGTTTTTT
CASSWDGVNTGEPFF
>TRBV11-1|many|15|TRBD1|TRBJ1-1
TGTGCCAGCAGCTTAACACGGACAGGGTACACTGAAGCTTTCTTT
CASSLTRTGYTEAFF
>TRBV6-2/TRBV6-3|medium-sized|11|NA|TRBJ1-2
TGTGCCAGCAGGAGGGACTATGGCTACACCTTC
CASRRDYGYTF
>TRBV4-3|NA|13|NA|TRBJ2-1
TGCGCCAGCAGCGGGGGTGGACGGAATGAGCAGTTCTTC
CASSGGGRNEQFF
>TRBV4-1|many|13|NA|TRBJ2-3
TGCGCCAGCAGCCATGCAGGGCCAGATACGCAGTATTTT
CASSHAGPDTQYF
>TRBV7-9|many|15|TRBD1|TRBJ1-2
TGTGCCAGCAGCCAAGGGGGCGCAGGGAACTATGGCTACACCTTC
CASSQGGAGNYGYTF
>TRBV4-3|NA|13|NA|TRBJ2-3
TGCGCCAGCAGCCAAGAAACCACAGATACGCAGTATTTT
CASSQETTDTQYF
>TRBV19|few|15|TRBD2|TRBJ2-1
TGTGCCAGTAGTATAGGCGGGGAGGGAATAAGCGAGCAGTTCTTC
CASSIGGEGISEQFF
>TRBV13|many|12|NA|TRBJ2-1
TGTGCCAGCAGCCTAAATCCGAATGAGCAGTTCTTC
CASSLNPNEQFF
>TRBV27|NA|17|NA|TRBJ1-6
TGTGCCAGCAGTTTAAACCCGAGCGGGGGCGCGAATTCACCCCTCCACTTT
CASSLNPSGGANSPLHF
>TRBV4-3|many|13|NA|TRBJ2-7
TGCGCCAGCAGCTTGGGGACGGCCTACGAGCAGTACTTC
CASSLGTAYEQYF
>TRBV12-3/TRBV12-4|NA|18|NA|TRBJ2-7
TGTGCCAGCAGTCCGGATAGGTCAGGGACGACGGGTTCCTACGAGCAGTACTTC
CASSPDRSGTTGSYEQYF
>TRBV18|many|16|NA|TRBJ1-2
TGTGCCAGCTCACCAATGCTTTCAGGGACCAACTATGGCTACACCTTC
CASSPMLSGTNYGYTF
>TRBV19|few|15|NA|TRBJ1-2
TGTGCCAGTAGTATTCGACAGGACGCTAACTATGGCTACACCTTC
CASSIRQDANYGYTF
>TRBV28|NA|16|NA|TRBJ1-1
TGTGCCAGCAGAAATCCAGGGTGCGCAGATGACACTGAAGCTTTCTTT
CASRNPGCADDTEAFF
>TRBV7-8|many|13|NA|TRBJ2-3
TGTGCCAGCAGCTTAGAGGGCAGGGGAACGCAGTATTTT
CASSLEGRGTQYF
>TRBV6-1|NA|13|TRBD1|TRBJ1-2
TGTGCCAGCAGTGTCGGGACAGCAATTGGCTACACCTTC
CASSVGTAIGYTF
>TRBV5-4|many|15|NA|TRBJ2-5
TGTGCCAGCAGCTTGGGGGGATATGTGCAAGAGACCCAGTACTTC
CASSLGGYVQETQYF
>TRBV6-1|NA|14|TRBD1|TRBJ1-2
TGTGCCAGCAAAGTGACAGGGGATAACTATGGCTACACCTTC
CASKVTGDNYGYTF
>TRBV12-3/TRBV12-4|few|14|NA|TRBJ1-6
TGTGCCAGCAGTTTCTCGGGGATGCGGGCACCCCTCCACTTT
CASSFSGMRAPLHF
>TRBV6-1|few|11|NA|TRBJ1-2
TGTGCCAGCAGTACAGGAGATGGCTACACCTTC
CASSTGDGYTF
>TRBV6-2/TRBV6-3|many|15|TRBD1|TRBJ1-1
TGTGCCAGCAGCCGGGACAGCGTTATGAACACTGAAGCTTTCTTT
CASSRDSVMNTEAFF
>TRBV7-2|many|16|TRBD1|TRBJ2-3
TGTGCCAGCAGCTGGACCGGGACAGGCGGCACAGATACGCAGTATTTT
CASSWTGTGGTDTQYF
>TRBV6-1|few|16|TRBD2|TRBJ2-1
TGTGCCAGCAGAAGAGTACTAGCGGGAGACTTCAATGAGCAGTTCTTC
CASRRVLAGDFNEQFF
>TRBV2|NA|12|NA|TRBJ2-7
TGTGCCAGCACTTTGGGGTCCTACGAGCAGTACTTC
CASTLGSYEQYF
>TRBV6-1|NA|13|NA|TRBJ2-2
TGTGCCAGCAGGGCGGGGGCCCACGGGGAGCTGTTTTTT
CASRAGAHGELFF
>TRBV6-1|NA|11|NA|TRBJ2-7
TGTGCCAGCAAAGTAAACTACGAGCAGTACTTC
CASKVNYEQYF
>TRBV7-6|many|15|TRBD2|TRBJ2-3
TGTGCCAGCAGCTATAGCGGGGGAGGGACAGATACGCAGTATTTT
CASSYSGGGTDTQYF
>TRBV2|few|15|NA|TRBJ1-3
TGTGCCAGCAGCAACAGGGCCGGCCCTGGAAACACCATATATTTT
CASSNRAGPGNTIYF
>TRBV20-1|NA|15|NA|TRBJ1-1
TGCAGTGCTCCCAGTCGGGACGGTGGGTACACTGAAGCTTTCTTT
CSAPSRDGGYTEAFF
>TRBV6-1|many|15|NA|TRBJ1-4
TGTGCCAGCAGGCGCTCAACAGGGATTAATGAAAAACTGTTTTTT
CASRRSTGINEKLFF
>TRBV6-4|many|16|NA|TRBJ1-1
TGTGCCAGCAGTACCGACCTTACCGAGGCTATCACTGAAGCTTTCTTT
CASSTDLTEAITEAFF
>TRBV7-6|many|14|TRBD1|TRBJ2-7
TGTGCCAGCAGCCCCCGAGAGGGGGCGGACGAGCAGTACTTC
CASSPREGADEQYF
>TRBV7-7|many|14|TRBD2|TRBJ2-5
TGTGCTAGCAGCTTAGGGACTAGCCAAGAGACCCAGTACTTC
CASSLGTSQETQYF
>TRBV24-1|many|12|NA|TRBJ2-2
TGTGCCACCAGTTTCCGTGACGGGGAGCTGTTTTTT
CATSFRDGELFF
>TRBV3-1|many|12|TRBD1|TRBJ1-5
TGTGCCAGCAGCCAATCGACAGGGGTCCAGCATTTT
CASSQSTGVQHF
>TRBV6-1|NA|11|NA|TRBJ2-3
TGTGCCAGCAGTGAGACGGGAACGCAGTATTTT
CASSETGTQYF
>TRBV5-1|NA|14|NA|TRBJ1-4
TGCGCCAGCAGCCCTGGGGGTCCTAATGAAAAACTGTTTTTT
CASSPGGPNEKLFF